A selection of T cell receptor beta chains follows, all from one sample in a study of T cell responses to AZD1222 COVID-19 vaccine. Sequenced by immunoSEQ multiplex PCR; TCRdb stores in-frame clones only, minus some. Here the sample spans roughly 58,000 clones, more than 80% being singletons. The sequencing here drew on peripheral blood, taken on day 0 of MenACWY control vaccination. These receptors came from an adult in good health. Both conserved end residues are part of each CDR3. Rows give clone size only sometimes, using once, few, many, or a class for an expanded clone.

clone_size j_call v_call cdr3_aa
NA TRBJ2-7 TRBV3-1/TRBV3-2 CASSRHRAYEQYF
NA TRBJ2-2 TRBV25-1 CASSEMGTYNTGELFF
NA TRBJ2-7 TRBV7-9 CASSLKTGTYEQYF
once TRBJ2-1 TRBV30 CAWSLAGVVEQFF
NA TRBJ2-7 TRBV28 CASIWEGGTDEQYF
NA TRBJ1-3 TRBV5-4 CASSTRQELVF
NA TRBJ2-1 TRBV24-1 CATEWTSGSYNEQFF
NA TRBJ1-2 TRBV19 CASSFRSHRGYTF
NA TRBJ1-6 TRBV6-5 CASILNSNSPLHF
NA TRBJ1-1 TRBV6-5 CASTQGDLMNTEAFF
once TRBJ2-7 TRBV28 CASSSPWNERTLPYEQYF
few TRBJ2-1 TRBV7-2 CASSRPSGRALYNEQFF
NA TRBJ1-1 TRBV3-1/TRBV3-2 CASSQVNTEAFF
NA TRBJ2-3 TRBV9 CASSVDPLSQYTDTQYF
NA TRBJ1-2 TRBV5-6 CASSFGQGLYGYTF
NA TRBJ1-6 TRBV5-6 CASSPPGTANSPLHF
NA TRBJ1-5 TRBV27 CASSLSGQFSNQPQHF
NA TRBJ2-1 TRBV6-5 CASRARTSGSNEQFF
NA TRBJ2-1 TRBV4-2 CASSQIAGEQFF